Listed below are T cell receptor beta chains from one sample, sequenced in a study of blood T cells in healthy people across ages. TCRdb redid the calling of the 5' RACE reads with MiXCR, one entry per CDR3 protein. Here the sample spans some 900,000 distinct CDR3 sequences, more than 25% being singletons. Sequenced: blood. These receptors were taken from a woman aged 80 or older in good health. The CDR3 runs from the conserved cysteine through the conserved F or W. Each record gives: CDR3 protein, CDR3 DNA, V gene, clone size, D gene, J gene. The D gene is left open where the match is weak. Clone sizes are given selectively: once, few, many, or a class where the clone is expanded.

CDR3: CSAKYGLYYEQYF
DNA: TGCAGTGCCAAGTACGGGCTCTACTACGAGCAGTACTTC
V: TRBV20-1
size: many
D: NA
J: TRBJ2-7

CDR3: CASSSLNGRTGNEQYF
DNA: TGTGCCAGCAGCTCTTTAAATGGCAGGACAGGGAACGAGCAGTACTTC
V: TRBV7-9
size: NA
D: TRBD1
J: TRBJ2-7

CDR3: CASSPPTVGGNQPQHF
DNA: TGTGCCAGCAGCCCTCCAACAGTAGGCGGCAATCAGCCCCAGCATTTT
V: TRBV6-2/TRBV6-3
size: NA
D: NA
J: TRBJ1-5

CDR3: CASSFGTGVNNEQFF
DNA: TGTGCCAGCAGCTTCGGGACAGGGGTTAACAATGAGCAGTTCTTC
V: TRBV7-9
size: many
D: TRBD1
J: TRBJ2-1

CDR3: CSAGSGGRETQYF
DNA: TGCAGTGCTGGAAGCGGGGGGAGGGAGACCCAGTACTTC
V: TRBV20-1
size: many
D: TRBD2
J: TRBJ2-5

CDR3: CASSLLSGFETQYF
DNA: TGCGCCAGCAGCTTGCTTTCAGGATTTGAGACCCAGTACTTC
V: TRBV5-1
size: NA
D: NA
J: TRBJ2-5

CDR3: CASSEGQGFGEKLFF
DNA: TGTGCCAGCAGTGAGGGACAGGGGTTTGGTGAAAAACTGTTTTTT
V: TRBV12-3/TRBV12-4
size: NA
D: TRBD1
J: TRBJ1-4

CDR3: CASSLGQIAYGYTF
DNA: TGTGCCAGCAGTTTGGGGCAGATCGCCTATGGCTACACCTTC
V: TRBV28
size: few
D: NA
J: TRBJ1-2

CDR3: CASRRTGATGERFF
DNA: TGTGCCAGCAGGCGTACGGGGGCGACCGGGGAGCGGTTTTTT
V: TRBV28
size: NA
D: NA
J: TRBJ2-2

CDR3: CSAVVLAGVGNEQFF
DNA: TGCAGTGCAGTAGTACTAGCGGGAGTAGGCAATGAGCAGTTCTTC
V: TRBV20-1
size: NA
D: TRBD2
J: TRBJ2-1

CDR3: CASPPLEAGGNEQFF
DNA: TGTGCCAGCCCACCACTTGAAGCGGGGGGGAATGAGCAGTTCTTC
V: TRBV18
size: NA
D: TRBD2
J: TRBJ2-1

CDR3: CASRLTGGIVWEQYF
DNA: TGTGCCAGCAGGTTGACAGGGGGCATCGTGTGGGAGCAGTACTTC
V: TRBV28
size: many
D: TRBD1
J: TRBJ2-7

CDR3: CASSFLGSIQNEQFF
DNA: TGTGCCAGCAGCTTTCTGGGGTCGATTCAGAATGAGCAGTTCTTC
V: TRBV7-9
size: many
D: NA
J: TRBJ2-1

CDR3: CASTPGVRAPGYTF
DNA: TGTGCCAGCACCCCTGGGGTGAGGGCACCGGGCTACACCTTC
V: TRBV12-3/TRBV12-4
size: NA
D: NA
J: TRBJ1-2

CDR3: CASSLRANNEQFF
DNA: TGTGCCAGCAGCTTACGGGCCAACAATGAGCAGTTCTTC
V: TRBV7-9
size: NA
D: NA
J: TRBJ2-1

CDR3: CASRPTRDFQETQYF
DNA: TGTGCCAGCAGACCAACCCGGGACTTTCAAGAGACCCAGTACTTC
V: TRBV7-8
size: NA
D: NA
J: TRBJ2-5

CDR3: CASTIKDRGPWGTGELFF
DNA: TGTGCCAGCACCATAAAGGACAGGGGGCCTTGGGGGACCGGGGAGCTGTTTTTT
V: TRBV6-1
size: once
D: TRBD1
J: TRBJ2-2

CDR3: CSALLAGGPSDTQYF
DNA: TGCAGTGCTCTACTAGCGGGGGGGCCGTCGGATACGCAGTATTTT
V: TRBV20-1
size: few
D: TRBD2
J: TRBJ2-3

CDR3: CSVRGEGSSYNEQFF
DNA: TGCAGTGTTAGGGGGGAGGGAAGCTCCTACAATGAGCAGTTCTTC
V: TRBV20-1
size: NA
D: NA
J: TRBJ2-1

CDR3: CASSEMTDTQYF
DNA: TGTGCCAGCAGTGAAATGACGGATACGCAGTATTTT
V: TRBV6-1
size: many
D: NA
J: TRBJ2-3

CDR3: CASNFGGMNTEAFF
DNA: TGTGCCAGCAACTTTGGCGGAATGAACACTGAAGCTTTCTTT
V: TRBV5-6
size: NA
D: NA
J: TRBJ1-1

CDR3: CSAGRGDNEQFF
DNA: TGCAGTGCCGGGAGAGGGGATAATGAGCAGTTCTTC
V: TRBV20-1
size: NA
D: NA
J: TRBJ2-1

CDR3: CASSWTGVGRTEAFF
DNA: TGTGCCAGCAGCTGGACAGGGGTGGGGCGCACTGAAGCTTTCTTT
V: TRBV7-2
size: few
D: TRBD1
J: TRBJ1-1

CDR3: CASSPRLLNEQFF
DNA: TGTGCCAGCTCACCAAGGCTTCTCAATGAGCAGTTCTTC
V: TRBV18
size: NA
D: NA
J: TRBJ2-1

CDR3: CASSPFGRSRGADTQYF
DNA: TGTGCCAGCAGCCCCTTTGGGCGTTCGCGTGGTGCAGATACGCAGTATTTT
V: TRBV14
size: few
D: NA
J: TRBJ2-3

CDR3: CASSGADRANSPLHF
DNA: TGTGCCAGCAGCGGAGCGGACAGGGCGAATTCACCCCTCCACTTT
V: TRBV9
size: many
D: TRBD1
J: TRBJ1-6

CDR3: CASSHGQDQPQHF
DNA: TGCGCCAGCAGCCATGGACAGGATCAGCCCCAGCATTTT
V: TRBV5-1
size: once
D: TRBD1
J: TRBJ1-5

CDR3: CASTRDPESDAQYF
DNA: TGTGCCAGCACAAGGGACCCAGAATCGGATGCGCAGTATTTT
V: TRBV21-1
size: NA
D: NA
J: TRBJ2-3

CDR3: CASSGLAGAYYEQYF
DNA: TGTGCCAGCAGCGGGTTAGCGGGAGCCTACTACGAGCAGTACTTC
V: TRBV7-2
size: few
D: TRBD2
J: TRBJ2-7

CDR3: CASSLQIFYGYTF
DNA: TGTGCCAGCAGCCTACAGATTTTCTATGGCTACACCTTC
V: TRBV7-9
size: many
D: NA
J: TRBJ1-2

CDR3: CASSPVAGANTGELFF
DNA: TGTGCCAGCAGCCCCGTGGCAGGGGCGAACACCGGGGAGCTGTTTTTT
V: TRBV3-1
size: many
D: NA
J: TRBJ2-2

CDR3: CASSLGASGGVNEQFF
DNA: TGTGCCAGCAGCTTAGGGGCTAGCGGGGGGGTCAATGAGCAGTTCTTC
V: TRBV11-2
size: NA
D: TRBD2
J: TRBJ2-1

CDR3: CASPQVPSYEQYF
DNA: TGTGCCAGCCCACAGGTGCCCTCCTACGAGCAGTACTTC
V: TRBV25-1
size: few
D: NA
J: TRBJ2-7

CDR3: CASSLEAGLSTEAFF
DNA: TGTGCCAGCAGCTTAGAAGCAGGATTGAGCACTGAAGCTTTCTTT
V: TRBV7-9
size: NA
D: NA
J: TRBJ1-1

CDR3: CASRNPGAYEQYF
DNA: TGTGCCAGCAGAAACCCCGGAGCCTACGAGCAGTACTTC
V: TRBV28
size: many
D: NA
J: TRBJ2-7

CDR3: CAWSVGTSGGGETQYF
DNA: TGTGCCTGGAGTGTAGGGACTAGCGGGGGTGGGGAGACCCAGTACTTC
V: TRBV30
size: few
D: TRBD2
J: TRBJ2-5

CDR3: CASSPRSWGGGAHNEQFF
DNA: TGTGCCAGCAGCCCTAGATCCTGGGGCGGGGGGGCCCACAATGAGCAGTTCTTC
V: TRBV28
size: NA
D: TRBD2
J: TRBJ2-1

CDR3: CASLKPRLYNSNQPQHF
DNA: TGTGCCAGTCTTAAGCCCAGGCTTTATAATAGCAATCAGCCCCAGCATTTT
V: TRBV28
size: NA
D: NA
J: TRBJ1-5

CDR3: CASSLWGVETQYF
DNA: TGTGCCAGCAGCTTATGGGGGGTAGAGACCCAGTACTTC
V: TRBV7-2
size: many
D: NA
J: TRBJ2-5

CDR3: CASSLRGAHADTQYF
DNA: TGTGCCAGCAGTTTAAGGGGGGCGCACGCAGATACGCAGTATTTT
V: TRBV12-3/TRBV12-4
size: many
D: NA
J: TRBJ2-3

CDR3: CASSVATGGEQYF
DNA: TGTGCCAGCAGCGTAGCTACAGGGGGTGAGCAGTACTTC
V: TRBV9
size: many
D: TRBD1
J: TRBJ2-7

CDR3: CASSDLNRVSGTGIMNTEAFF
DNA: TGTGCCAGCAGTGACTTAAATCGGGTTTCCGGGACAGGGATCATGAACACTGAAGCTTTCTTT
V: TRBV2
size: few
D: TRBD1
J: TRBJ1-1

CDR3: CASSVGVGTDTQYF
DNA: TGTGCCAGCAGCGTAGGGGTAGGAACAGATACGCAGTATTTT
V: TRBV9
size: NA
D: NA
J: TRBJ2-3

CDR3: CASKLSSGGYEQYF
DNA: TGTGCCAGCAAGCTGTCTAGCGGGGGATACGAGCAGTACTTC
V: TRBV6-6
size: many
D: TRBD2
J: TRBJ2-7

CDR3: CASSPRQGSPGANVLTF
DNA: TGTGCCAGCAGCCCCCGACAGGGGAGTCCTGGGGCCAACGTCCTGACTTTC
V: TRBV5-4
size: NA
D: TRBD1
J: TRBJ2-6

CDR3: CASSLVYSRDNEQFF
DNA: TGTGCCAGCAGCTTGGTATACAGTCGCGACAATGAGCAGTTCTTC
V: TRBV7-9
size: many
D: NA
J: TRBJ2-1

CDR3: CASSPDTNTEAFF
DNA: TGTGCCAGCAGCCCAGACACGAACACTGAAGCTTTCTTT
V: TRBV7-2
size: NA
D: NA
J: TRBJ1-1

CDR3: CASSFHGTPGSETQYF
DNA: TGCGCCAGCAGCTTCCACGGGACTCCCGGTTCGGAGACCCAGTACTTC
V: TRBV5-1
size: many
D: NA
J: TRBJ2-5

CDR3: CASSLAGERADTQYF
DNA: TGTGCCAGCAGTTTAGCGGGAGAGAGAGCAGATACGCAGTATTTT
V: TRBV12-3/TRBV12-4
size: few
D: NA
J: TRBJ2-3

CDR3: CASSQVEADTQYF
DNA: TGCGCCAGCAGCCAAGTGGAGGCAGATACGCAGTATTTT
V: TRBV4-3
size: many
D: NA
J: TRBJ2-3

CDR3: CASSLADGYGYTF
DNA: TGTGCCAGCAGCTTAGCGGACGGATATGGCTACACCTTC
V: TRBV7-2
size: many
D: NA
J: TRBJ1-2

CDR3: CASSDRRTAGPNYGYTF
DNA: TGTGCCAGCAGTGATAGGAGGACAGCCGGGCCTAACTATGGCTACACCTTC
V: TRBV25-1
size: many
D: NA
J: TRBJ1-2

CDR3: CASSADRLGLNTEAFF
DNA: TGTGCCAGCAGTGCGGACAGGCTCGGACTGAACACTGAAGCTTTCTTT
V: TRBV6-1
size: NA
D: TRBD1
J: TRBJ1-1

CDR3: CASTPWDSNTGELFF
DNA: TGTGCCAGCACCCCCTGGGACTCGAACACCGGGGAGCTGTTTTTT
V: TRBV6-2/TRBV6-3
size: NA
D: NA
J: TRBJ2-2

CDR3: CSALTGITYEQYF
DNA: TGCAGTGCCTTGACAGGGATCACTTACGAGCAGTACTTC
V: TRBV20-1
size: NA
D: TRBD1
J: TRBJ2-7

CDR3: CSAKGTLDTEAFF
DNA: TGCAGTGCGAAAGGGACACTGGACACTGAAGCTTTCTTT
V: TRBV20-1
size: NA
D: NA
J: TRBJ1-1

CDR3: CSAYDRENEKLFF
DNA: TGCAGCGCCTACGACAGGGAGAATGAAAAACTGTTTTTT
V: TRBV29-1
size: many
D: TRBD1
J: TRBJ1-4

CDR3: CSVSQGAEEQYF
DNA: TGCAGCGTTTCACAGGGGGCTGAGGAGCAGTACTTC
V: TRBV29-1
size: many
D: TRBD1
J: TRBJ2-7

CDR3: CSARPFAQPAYEQYF
DNA: TGCAGTGCTAGACCTTTTGCACAGCCCGCCTACGAGCAGTACTTC
V: TRBV20-1
size: many
D: NA
J: TRBJ2-7

CDR3: CASSVGQGPAYEQYF
DNA: TGTGCCAGCAGCGTAGGTCAGGGGCCAGCCTACGAGCAGTACTTC
V: TRBV9
size: NA
D: NA
J: TRBJ2-7